The text below deals with one TCR beta chain. This CDR3 contains 13 residues. Trimming stripped 11 bases from V and 2 bases from J, with 16 bases between. CDR1 and CDR2 (germline): MDHEN, SYDVKM. The authors' processing: Amplification of reference gene primers was used by the study to estimate nucleated cell counts. Profiled with immunoSEQ multiplex PCR; TCRdb holds only in-frame clones, not every one. That table furnishes V, J and clone size, whereas the DNA furnished D and trimming. The sample contains some 320,000 clones, under 95% of which appear only once. This entry is derived from a study of blood T cell repertoires in COVID-19. Symptom resolution, clearance, or two negative PCRs marked donors in Cohort 3 as recovered.

The origin of this receptor is a man aged 60 to 75 who had recovered from COVID-19. The V gene is TRBV28, the J gene TRBJ2-7; D might be TRBD2 (6 bases). The source material was PBMCs or T cells enriched from blood (not recorded which). The CDR3 DNA reads as TGTGCCGCCGCCCGCGGGGAGCCCTACGAGCAGTACTTC. Translation: CAAARGEPYEQYF.